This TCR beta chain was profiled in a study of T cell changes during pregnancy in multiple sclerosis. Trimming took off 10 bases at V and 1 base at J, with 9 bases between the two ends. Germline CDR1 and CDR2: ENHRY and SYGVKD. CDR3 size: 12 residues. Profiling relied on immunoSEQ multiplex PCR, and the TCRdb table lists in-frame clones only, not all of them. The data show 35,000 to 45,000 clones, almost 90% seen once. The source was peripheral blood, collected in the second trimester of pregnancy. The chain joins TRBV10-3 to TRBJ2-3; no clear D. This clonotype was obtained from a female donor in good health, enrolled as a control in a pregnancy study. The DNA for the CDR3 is TGTGCCACCCAACTCGGCACAGATACGCAGTATTTT. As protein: CATQLGTDTQYF.